The 30 T cell receptor beta chains below were found in one sample sequenced in a study of T cell repertoires in ileal Crohn's disease. Only in-frame clones appear in the TCRdb table, and some are missing; sequencing was by immunoSEQ multiplex PCR. The table has 5,300 or so clones, 78% seen once. The sample's time point: neoterminal ileum biopsy at postoperative endoscopy, about 6 months after surgery. Sequenced: ileal tissue. The receptors stem from an adult with Crohn's disease.

The chain has TRBV28 and TRBJ1-2; no clear D. With 4 bases removed from V and 0 bases from J, the gap between germline ends came to 6 bases. Germline V CDR1 and CDR2: MDHEN, SYDVKM. The CDR3 runs 13 residues. Here the CDR3 reads CASSSTANYGYTF. The DNA for the CDR3 is TGTGCCAGCAGTTCTACAGCTAACTATGGCTACACCTTC.

The V call is TRBV5-1, the J call TRBJ1-2; 9 positions agree with TRBD1. Germline CDR1 is SGHRS and CDR2 is YFSETQ. Trimming took 4 bases from V and 8 from J; bases not matched to a gene: 9. CDR3 length: 14 amino acids. The CDR3 bases are TGCGCCAGCAGCGCCGGGACAGGGTTAGGCGGCTACACCTTC. Translating it yields CASSAGTGLGGYTF.

J is TRBJ1-1 and V is TRBV7-9, with 10 bases identical to TRBD1. This CDR3 has 16 amino acids. J gave up 5 bases and V 3 bases, and 9 bases lay outside the gene matches. Germline assignment: CDR1 SEHNR and CDR2 FQNEAQ (reference sequence). For the CDR3, the DNA is TGTGCCAGCAGCTTGGGACAGGGGTCCGGTCGGACTGAAGCTTTCTTT. The encoded protein is CASSLGQGSGRTEAFF.

This clone has a single count. This rearrangement joins TRBV1 to TRBJ2-7. TRBV1 is given as a pseudogene. This CDR3 comprises 17 residues. The CDR3 here is CTSSQDVPGRTLYEQYF. As DNA, the CDR3 is TGCACCAGCAGCCAAGACGTACCGGGCCGAACTCTCTACGAGCAGTACTTC.

This clone was seen more than once but under ten times. J is TRBJ1-1 and V is TRBV5-1; D is perhaps TRBD1 (5 bases). This CDR3 spans 12 amino acids. The V gene's germline CDR1 is SGHRS and CDR2 YFSETQ. With 4 bases removed from V and 7 bases from J, the gap between germline ends came to 11 bases. CDR3 residues: CASSGDSGEAFF. The CDR3 DNA reads TGCGCCAGCAGCGGTGACAGCGGTGAAGCTTTCTTT.

The chain uses TRBV5-6 and TRBJ2-4; 8 bases are a match to TRBD1. The CDR3 covers 19 residues. Germline-derived CDR1 and CDR2 are SGHDT and YYEEEE. V dropped 0 bases and J dropped 1; count of bases not matched to a gene: 12. The CDR3 is CASSLDWGMTGAAKNIQYF. The CDR3 bases are TGTGCCAGCAGCTTGGATTGGGGGATGACAGGGGCTGCCAAAAACATTCAGTACTTC.

The chain has TRBV18 and TRBJ2-2; 7 bases align to TRBD2. Germline V CDR1 and CDR2: KGHSH, LQKENI. J gave up 6 bases and V 5 bases, and 6 bases lay outside the gene matches. The CDR3 runs to 14 residues. This CDR3 is CASSSGGKAGELFF. CDR3 nucleotides: TGTGCCAGCTCATCGGGGGGAAAGGCCGGGGAGCTGTTTTTT.

In this sample, this clone turned up once. The chain uses TRBV7-3 and TRBJ1-1; a weak D match, TRBD1 (6 bases). Germline CDR1 SGHTA, CDR2 FQGTGA. This CDR3 is built from 13 residues. Trimming removed 6 bases at V and 3 bases at J, with 11 bases between. The chain's CDR3 is CASSPDRYTEAFF. The DNA of the CDR3 is TGTGCCAGCAGTCCAGACAGGTACACTGAAGCTTTCTTT.

V and J are TRBV5-1 and TRBJ1-6; D is undetermined. Trimming shortened V by 7 bases and J by 4 bases, and 9 bases separated the two germline ends. Germline V CDR1 and CDR2: SGHRS, YFSETQ. The length of the CDR3 is 13 residues. The CDR3 here is CASGVGYNSPLHF. The CDR3 DNA sequence: TGCGCCAGCGGAGTGGGGTATAATTCACCCCTCCACTTT.

This clone appeared once. CDR3 nucleotides: TGTGCCAGCGCCCAGATTAGCAATCAGCCCCAGCATTTT. Residues: CASAQISNQPQHF. This sequence joins TRBV18 and TRBJ1-5, with D unclear. The CDR3 totals 13 residues. Germline assignment: CDR1 KGHSH and CDR2 LQKENI. V was cut by 8 bases and J by 0 bases, with 8 bases left in between.

V and J are TRBV10-3 and TRBJ2-3, with D hard to call. The CDR3 runs 14 residues. The V end was cut by 4 bases, the J end by 2 bases, with 10 bases between. Germline V CDR1 and CDR2: ENHRY, SYGVKD. The CDR3 nucleotides are TGTGCCATCAGTGTCGCGAGCTTCACAGATACGCAGTATTTT. It codes for CAISVASFTDTQYF.

The V call is TRBV19, the J call TRBJ1-1; no clear D gene. The germline gives CDR1 LNHDA, CDR2 SQIVND (reference sequence). Trimming shortened V by 8 bases and J by 0 bases, and 7 bases separated the two germline ends. The CDR3 has 12 residues. Here the CDR3 reads CASSRMNTEAFF. DNA of the CDR3: TGTGCCAGTTCCAGGATGAACACTGAAGCTTTCTTT. The full variable domain, with the rest looked up from reference TRBV19 and TRBJ1-1, is DGGITQSPKYLFRKEGQNVTLSCEQNLNHDAMYWYRQDPGQGLRLIYYSQIVNDFQKGDIAEGYSVSREKKESFPLTVTSAQKNPTAFYLCASSRMNTEAFFGQGTRLTVV.

The chain has TRBV2 and TRBJ2-7; D unclear. This CDR3 spans 12 amino acids. Germline V gives CDR1 SNHLY, CDR2 FYNNEI. The V gene lost 4 bases and the J gene lost 1 base, with 5 bases spanning the gap. CDR3 in amino acids: CASSGQSYEQYF. Written as DNA, the CDR3 is TGTGCCAGCAGTGGTCAATCCTACGAGCAGTACTTC.

The chain links TRBV4-3 to TRBJ2-5; D might be TRBD1 or TRBD2, each matching 6 bases. The V gene's germline CDR1 is LGHNA and CDR2 YSLEER. V lost 1 base to trimming and J lost 2 bases, with 14 bases between them. The length of the CDR3 is 16 residues. CDR3 in DNA: TGCGCCAGCAGCCAAGCTCTCGGGGGCGGTCAAGAGACCCAGTACTTC. It specifies CASSQALGGGQETQYF.

In nucleotides, the CDR3 is TGCGCCAGCAGCCCCAGGAATAACTATGGCTACACCTTC. Translating gives CASSPRNNYGYTF. The J gene is TRBJ1-2, the V gene TRBV4-1; the D is unclear. This CDR3 has 13 amino acids. Germline V gene data show CDR1 as MGHRA and CDR2 as YSYEKL. The V end was cut by 4 bases, the J end by 1 base, with 7 bases between.

This clone was seen a handful of times. This chain joins TRBV7-2 and TRBJ1-2; D ambiguous. The CDR3 totals 14 residues. V lost 4 bases and J 3 bases, leaving 12 bases between the germline ends. The V gene's germline CDR1 is SGHTA and CDR2 FQGNSA. The CDR3 loop is CASSSDAGYYGYTF. DNA for the CDR3: TGTGCCAGCAGCTCCGACGCGGGGTACTATGGCTACACCTTC. The variable domain in full, completed from reference TRBV7-2 and TRBJ1-2, reads GAGVSQSPSNKVTEKGKDVELRCDPISGHTALYWYRQSLGQGLEFLIYFQGNSAPDKSGLPSDRFSAERTGGSVSTLTIQRTQQEDSAVYLCASSSDAGYYGYTFGSGTRLTVV.

In its sample, this clone was seen a few times. The rearrangement uses TRBV19 and TRBJ2-1; D uncertain. The CDR3 contains 13 residues. CDR1 and CDR2 from the germline V gene are LNHDA and SQIVND (reference sequence). Trimming cost V 3 bases and J 6 bases, with 9 bases left between them. The CDR3 protein is CASSISARNEQFF. The DNA of the CDR3 is TGTGCCAGTAGTATCTCAGCTCGCAATGAGCAGTTCTTC.

CDR3 sequence (DNA): TGCGCCAGCAGCCAACCGCGGGGGACTAGGTCCTACAATGAGCAGTTCTTC. Translation gives CASSQPRGTRSYNEQFF. The rearrangement joins TRBV4-1 to TRBJ2-1; 8 nucleotides line up with TRBD2. Germline CDR1 and CDR2: MGHRA and YSYEKL. Trimming cost V 2 bases and J 1 base; bases outside gene matches: 7. The CDR3 is made up of 17 amino acids.

This clone was seen only a few times. The chain combines TRBV7-3 with TRBJ1-2; a possible D gene is TRBD1 (5 bases). Germline CDR1 and CDR2: SGHTA and FQGTGA. The length of the CDR3 is 13 residues. V lost 2 bases, J lost 6 bases, and 10 bases lay in between. DNA for the CDR3: TGTGCCAGCAGCTTAGGGACTGACGATGGCTACACCTTC. Translation: CASSLGTDDGYTF.

On this clone itself: This sample also contains other DNA sequences that code for the same CDR3. The chain joins TRBV29-1 to TRBJ2-3; 11 positions agree with TRBD2. CDR1 is SQVTM, CDR2 ANQGSEA, per germline. The CDR3 is 14 amino acids. The CDR3 here is CSGRLAGTADTQYF. CDR3 sequence (DNA): TGCAGTGGCCGACTAGCGGGGACCGCAGATACGCAGTATTTT.

This chain joins TRBV27 and TRBJ2-2; the D gene is possibly TRBD1 (6 bases). The CDR3 covers 16 residues. Germline V gene data show CDR1 as MNHEY and CDR2 as SMNVEV (reference sequence). V was shortened by 1 base and J by 2 bases, with 11 bases between the two germline ends. The CDR3 loop is CASSLFGGFNTGELFF. The DNA for the CDR3 is TGTGCCAGCAGTTTATTTGGGGGCTTCAACACCGGGGAGCTGTTTTTT.

This clone has just a few counts. As DNA, the CDR3 is TGTGCCAGCAGTCTAGGAGGGGCTGAAGCTTTCTTT. Amino acids: CASSLGGAEAFF. V gene TRBV7-9 combines with J gene TRBJ1-1; D might be TRBD1 (5 bases). The CDR3 is 12 amino acids. The germline CDR1 and CDR2 sequences are SEHNR and FQNEAQ (reference sequence). Trimming took 6 bases from V and 6 from J, leaving 11 bases between them. The complete variable domain, with remaining parts taken from reference TRBV7-9 and TRBJ1-1, reads DTGVSQNPRHKITKRGQNVTFRCDPISEHNRLYWYRQTLGQGPEFLTYFQNEAQLEKSRLLSDRFSAERPKGSFSTLEIQRTEQGDSAMYLCASSLGGAEAFFGQGTRLTVV.

The sample holds one count of this clone. The chain carries TRBV6-5 and TRBJ1-3; D is ambiguous. Trimming removed 6 bases at V and 4 bases at J, with 13 bases between. Per the germline V gene, CDR1 is MNHEY and CDR2 is SVGAGI. The CDR3 runs 14 residues. The CDR3 bases are TGTGCCAGCAGCCCCTCCGGTTCCGGAAACACCATATATTTT. It yields the protein CASSPSGSGNTIYF.

This sequence joins TRBV15 and TRBJ1-3; D remains unclear. This CDR3 comprises 13 residues. Trimming left V 1 base short and J 4 bases short, with 5 bases between. Germline CDR1 and CDR2: LNHNV and YYDKDF (reference sequence). The CDR3 DNA reads as TGTGCCACCAGCAGAGGGGAGGGAAACACCATATATTTT. This translates into CATSRGEGNTIYF.

V is TRBV7-2 and J is TRBJ2-5; the D gene could be TRBD1 or TRBD2 (5 bases each). V was trimmed by 5 bases and J by 4 bases, leaving 17 bases between them. This CDR3 has 15 amino acids. Per the germline V gene, CDR1 is SGHTA and CDR2 is FQGNSA. The CDR3 coding sequence is TGTGCCAGCAGCCCCCTTTCCAGGGCGGGAGAGACCCAGTACTTC. This codes for CASSPLSRAGETQYF. The full variable domain, with the rest looked up from reference TRBV7-2 and TRBJ2-5, is GAGVSQSPSNKVTEKGKDVELRCDPISGHTALYWYRQSLGQGLEFLIYFQGNSAPDKSGLPSDRFSAERTGGSVSTLTIQRTQQEDSAVYLCASSPLSRAGETQYFGPGTRLLVL.

The genes are TRBV7-2 and TRBJ1-1; unclear D gene. V was pared by 5 bases and J by 3 bases, with 10 bases between. From germline, CDR1 is SGHTA and CDR2 FQGNSA. The CDR3 spans 13 residues. CDR3 sequence (DNA): TGTGCCAGCAGCCACGGACGTCACACTGAAGCTTTCTTT. It encodes CASSHGRHTEAFF.

This clone was detected a few times. The chain is built from TRBV6-4 and TRBJ1-1; D may be TRBD1 (6 bases). CDR3 length equals 10 residues. Germline CDR1 MRHNA, CDR2 SNTAGT. V lost 10 bases and J 11 bases, leaving 14 bases between the germline ends. CDR3: CATQGLGAFF. The CDR3 bases are TGTGCCACCCAGGGGTTAGGGGCTTTCTTT.

The chain joins TRBV6-6 to TRBJ2-1; D possibly matches TRBD1 or TRBD2 (6 bases each). The CDR3 consists of 14 residues. V gave up 8 bases and J gave up 4 bases, with 15 bases separating them. Germline CDR1 and CDR2: MNHNY and SVGAGI (reference sequence). Here the CDR3 DNA reads TGTGCCAGCCGCCTGGGGGGCGGGTACAATGAGCAGTTCTTC. Translated: CASRLGGGYNEQFF.

This chain connects TRBV25-1 to TRBJ1-4; perhaps TRBD1 as D (5 bases). Germline V gives CDR1 MGHDK, CDR2 SYGVNS. This CDR3 is built from 17 residues. Trimming cost V 3 bases and J 4 bases, with 18 bases left between them. DNA for the CDR3: TGTGCCAGCAGTGACCCCAGCTCAACAGGTTATAATGAAAAACTGTTTTTT. Protein sequence: CASSDPSSTGYNEKLFF.

The chain is built from TRBV10-2 and TRBJ2-3; no definite D call. CDR1 and CDR2 from the germline V gene are WSHSY and SAAADI. Trimming removed 2 bases from V and 1 base from J, with 4 bases in between. The CDR3 is 13 amino acids. CDR3 residues: CASSEAGTDTQYF. CDR3 DNA: TGCGCCAGCAGTGAGGCGGGCACAGATACGCAGTATTTT.